The rows below give T cell receptor beta chains drawn from one sample of a study of T cell responses to AZD1222 COVID-19 vaccine. Sequencing was performed with immunoSEQ multiplex PCR; in TCRdb, only in-frame clones are kept and a portion is missing. This repertoire shows approximately 110,000 clones, around 94% found once; its top ten account for around 2%. This specimen was peripheral blood, taken on day 0 of AZD1222 vaccination. The receptors derive from an adult in good health. CDR3s leave out the opening cysteine and the closing phenylalanine or tryptophan. Fields, in order: V gene, clone size, J gene, CDR3 protein. Some rows mark clone size as missing; the rest say once, few, many or name a class of expanded clone.

v_gene: TRBV28
abundance: .
j_gene: TRBJ2-5
CDR3aa: ASSSPTSGSSETQY

v_gene: TRBV5-1
abundance: .
j_gene: TRBJ2-5
CDR3aa: ASSLEGGKETQY

v_gene: TRBV19
abundance: .
j_gene: TRBJ1-5
CDR3aa: ASSAGQSNQPQH

v_gene: TRBV5-6
abundance: .
j_gene: TRBJ1-2
CDR3aa: ASRRGQGKGYT

v_gene: TRBV5-1
abundance: .
j_gene: TRBJ2-2
CDR3aa: ASSLSQGNTGELF

v_gene: TRBV7-2
abundance: .
j_gene: TRBJ2-5
CDR3aa: ASSLQGQETQY

v_gene: TRBV27
abundance: .
j_gene: TRBJ1-2
CDR3aa: ASSLSLWVPGYT

v_gene: TRBV18
abundance: once
j_gene: TRBJ1-1
CDR3aa: ASSPIGGATEAF

v_gene: TRBV4-1
abundance: .
j_gene: TRBJ1-4
CDR3aa: ASSQYQGKEKLF

v_gene: TRBV12-3/TRBV12-4
abundance: .
j_gene: TRBJ2-3
CDR3aa: ASSLEGLDTQY

v_gene: TRBV11-2
abundance: .
j_gene: TRBJ2-1
CDR3aa: ASSLEGGPYNEQF

v_gene: TRBV7-2
abundance: .
j_gene: TRBJ1-5
CDR3aa: ASSFYRNSNQPQH

v_gene: TRBV3-1/TRBV3-2
abundance: .
j_gene: TRBJ2-7
CDR3aa: ASSQDFNEGEY

v_gene: TRBV30
abundance: .
j_gene: TRBJ1-2
CDR3aa: AWSVPSGSDYGYT

v_gene: TRBV3-1/TRBV3-2
abundance: .
j_gene: TRBJ1-6
CDR3aa: ASSQGVGTGKSSPLH

v_gene: TRBV2
abundance: .
j_gene: TRBJ2-3
CDR3aa: ASSERLAGGRADTQY

v_gene: TRBV7-9
abundance: .
j_gene: TRBJ2-7
CDR3aa: ASSLVSGGDYEQY

v_gene: TRBV27
abundance: .
j_gene: TRBJ2-7
CDR3aa: ASSFRQEREQY

v_gene: TRBV6-5
abundance: .
j_gene: TRBJ1-5
CDR3aa: ASSLNRAGDQPQH

v_gene: TRBV2
abundance: .
j_gene: TRBJ1-6
CDR3aa: ASSGPATLGNSPLH

v_gene: TRBV7-3
abundance: .
j_gene: TRBJ2-3
CDR3aa: ASSRQGGDTQY

v_gene: TRBV15
abundance: once
j_gene: TRBJ1-3
CDR3aa: ATSRGHTSSGNTIY

v_gene: TRBV2
abundance: .
j_gene: TRBJ2-7
CDR3aa: ASSEGLFEQY

v_gene: TRBV19
abundance: .
j_gene: TRBJ1-4
CDR3aa: ASRGTGNEKLF

v_gene: TRBV10-2
abundance: .
j_gene: TRBJ2-1
CDR3aa: ASSGARLAGAGEQF

v_gene: TRBV13
abundance: .
j_gene: TRBJ2-2
CDR3aa: ASVRWNTGELF

v_gene: TRBV6-1
abundance: .
j_gene: TRBJ1-1
CDR3aa: ASSEVPGSYTEAF

v_gene: TRBV30
abundance: .
j_gene: TRBJ1-5
CDR3aa: AWSVGGDSNQPQH

v_gene: TRBV6-5
abundance: .
j_gene: TRBJ2-2
CDR3aa: ASIWGSPTGELF

v_gene: TRBV19
abundance: .
j_gene: TRBJ1-6
CDR3aa: ASSTGRLSPLH

v_gene: TRBV7-9
abundance: .
j_gene: TRBJ1-3
CDR3aa: ASRITISGNTIY

v_gene: TRBV5-1
abundance: .
j_gene: TRBJ2-6
CDR3aa: ASSEGQDRSGANVLT

v_gene: TRBV11-1
abundance: .
j_gene: TRBJ2-1
CDR3aa: ASSGGTVLDEQF

v_gene: TRBV27
abundance: .
j_gene: TRBJ1-1
CDR3aa: ASSEEIRPAGAF

v_gene: TRBV12-3/TRBV12-4
abundance: .
j_gene: TRBJ1-2
CDR3aa: ASSSQFYGYT

v_gene: TRBV11-2
abundance: .
j_gene: TRBJ2-7
CDR3aa: ASSLVSGGRTDSYEQY

v_gene: TRBV30
abundance: .
j_gene: TRBJ1-2
CDR3aa: AWETGGNYGYT